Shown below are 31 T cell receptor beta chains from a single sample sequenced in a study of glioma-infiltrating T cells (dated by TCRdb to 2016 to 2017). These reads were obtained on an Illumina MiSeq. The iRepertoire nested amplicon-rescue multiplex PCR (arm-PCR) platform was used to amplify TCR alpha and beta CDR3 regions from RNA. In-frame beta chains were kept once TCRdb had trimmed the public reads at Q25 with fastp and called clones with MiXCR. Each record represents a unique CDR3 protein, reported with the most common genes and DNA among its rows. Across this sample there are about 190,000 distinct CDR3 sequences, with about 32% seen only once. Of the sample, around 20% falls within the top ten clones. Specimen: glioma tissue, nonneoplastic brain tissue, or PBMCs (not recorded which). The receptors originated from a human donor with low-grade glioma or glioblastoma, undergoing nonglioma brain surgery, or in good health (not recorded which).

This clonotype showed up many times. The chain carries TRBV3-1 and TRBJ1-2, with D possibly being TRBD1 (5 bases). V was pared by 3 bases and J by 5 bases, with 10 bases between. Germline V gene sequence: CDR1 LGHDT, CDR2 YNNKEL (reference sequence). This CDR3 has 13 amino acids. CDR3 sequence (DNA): TGTGCCAGCAGCCACCTCCAGGGATATGGCTACACCTTC. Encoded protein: CASSHLQGYGYTF.

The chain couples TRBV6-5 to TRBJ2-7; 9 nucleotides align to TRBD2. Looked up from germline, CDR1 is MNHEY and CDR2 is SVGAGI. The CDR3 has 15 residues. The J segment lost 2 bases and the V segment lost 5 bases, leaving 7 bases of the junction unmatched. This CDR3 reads CASSRLAVPPYEQYF. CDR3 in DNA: TGTGCCAGCAGTCGACTAGCGGTTCCCCCCTACGAGCAGTACTTC.

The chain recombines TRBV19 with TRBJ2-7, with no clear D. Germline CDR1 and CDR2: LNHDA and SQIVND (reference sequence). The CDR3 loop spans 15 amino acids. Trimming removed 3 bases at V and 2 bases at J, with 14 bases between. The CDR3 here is CASSMAAVFTYEQYF. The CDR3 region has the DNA TGTGCCAGTAGTATGGCGGCAGTTTTCACCTACGAGCAGTACTTC.

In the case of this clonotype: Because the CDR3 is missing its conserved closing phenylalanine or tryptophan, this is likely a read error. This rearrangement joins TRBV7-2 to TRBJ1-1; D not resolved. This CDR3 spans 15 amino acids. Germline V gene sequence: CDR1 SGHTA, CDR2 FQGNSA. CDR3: CASSLTVGLNSEAFL. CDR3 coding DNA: TGCGCCAGCAGCTTAACTGTAGGGTTAAACAGTGAAGCTTTCTTA.

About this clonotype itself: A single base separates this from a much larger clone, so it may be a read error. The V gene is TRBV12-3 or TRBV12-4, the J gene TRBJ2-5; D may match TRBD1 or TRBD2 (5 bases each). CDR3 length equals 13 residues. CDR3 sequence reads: CASRRTRGETEYF. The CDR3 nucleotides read TGTGCCAGCAGGCGGACGAGGGGAGAGACCGAGTACTTC.

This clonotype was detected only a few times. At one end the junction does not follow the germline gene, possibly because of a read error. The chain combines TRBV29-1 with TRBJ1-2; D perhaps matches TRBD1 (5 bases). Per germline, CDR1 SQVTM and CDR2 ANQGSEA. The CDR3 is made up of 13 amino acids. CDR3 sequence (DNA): TGCAGCGTTGACAACAGGAGAAACTATGGCTGCACCTTC. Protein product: CSVDNRRNYGCTF.

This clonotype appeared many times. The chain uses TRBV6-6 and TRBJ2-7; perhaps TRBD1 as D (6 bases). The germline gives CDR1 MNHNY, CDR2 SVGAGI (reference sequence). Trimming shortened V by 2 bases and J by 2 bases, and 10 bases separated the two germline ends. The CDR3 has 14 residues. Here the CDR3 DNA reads TGTGCCAGCAGTTACGGGGGCAGCCCCTACGAGCAGTACTTC. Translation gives CASSYGGSPYEQYF.

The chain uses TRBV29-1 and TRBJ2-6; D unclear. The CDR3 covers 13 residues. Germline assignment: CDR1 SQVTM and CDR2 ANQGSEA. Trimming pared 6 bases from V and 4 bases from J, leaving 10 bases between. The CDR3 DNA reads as TGCAGCGTCCTACCAGCAGGGGCCAACGTCCTGACTTTC. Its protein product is CSVLPAGANVLTF.

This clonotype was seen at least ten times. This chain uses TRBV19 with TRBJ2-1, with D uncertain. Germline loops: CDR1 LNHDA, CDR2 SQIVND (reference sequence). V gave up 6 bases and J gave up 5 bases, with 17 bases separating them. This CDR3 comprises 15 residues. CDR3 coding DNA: TGTGCCAGTAGCCCCCAGGCGGTGCCCAACAATGAGCAGTTCTTC. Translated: CASSPQAVPNNEQFF.

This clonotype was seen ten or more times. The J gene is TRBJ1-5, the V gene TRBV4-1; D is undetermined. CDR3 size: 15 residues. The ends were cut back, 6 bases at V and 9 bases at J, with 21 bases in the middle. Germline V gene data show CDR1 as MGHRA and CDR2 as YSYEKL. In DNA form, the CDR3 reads TGCGCCAGCAGTCGACGATCCACAGTATACGGGCCCCAGCATTTT. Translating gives CASSRRSTVYGPQHF.

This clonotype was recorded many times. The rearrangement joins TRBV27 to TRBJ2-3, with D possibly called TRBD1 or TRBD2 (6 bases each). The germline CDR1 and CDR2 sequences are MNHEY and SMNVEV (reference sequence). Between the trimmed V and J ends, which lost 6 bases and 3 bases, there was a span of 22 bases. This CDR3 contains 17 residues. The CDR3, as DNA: TGTGCCAGCAGACGTAGTAGGACGAGGGGGGAGACAGATACGCAGTATTTT. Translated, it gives CASRRSRTRGETDTQYF.

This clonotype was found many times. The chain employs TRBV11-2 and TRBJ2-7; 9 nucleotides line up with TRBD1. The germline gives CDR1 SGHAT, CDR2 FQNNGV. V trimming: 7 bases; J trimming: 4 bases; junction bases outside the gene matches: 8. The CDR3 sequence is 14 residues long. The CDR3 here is CASNLDRGTYEQYF. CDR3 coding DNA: TGTGCCAGCAACCTCGACAGGGGGACTTACGAGCAGTACTTC.

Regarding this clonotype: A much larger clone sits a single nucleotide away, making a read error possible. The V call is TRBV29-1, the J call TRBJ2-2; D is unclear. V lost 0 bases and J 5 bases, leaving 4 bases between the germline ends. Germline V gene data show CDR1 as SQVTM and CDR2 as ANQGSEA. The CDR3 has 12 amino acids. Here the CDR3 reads CSVEDQTGELFF. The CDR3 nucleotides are TGCAGCGTTGAAGATCAAACCGGGGAGCTGTTTTTT.

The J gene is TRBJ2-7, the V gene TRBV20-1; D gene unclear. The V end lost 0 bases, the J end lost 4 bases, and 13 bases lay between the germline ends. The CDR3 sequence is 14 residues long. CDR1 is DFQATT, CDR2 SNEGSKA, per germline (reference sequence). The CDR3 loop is CSARDLAFLYEQYF. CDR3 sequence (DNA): TGCAGTGCTAGAGATTTAGCATTTCTATACGAGCAGTACTTC.

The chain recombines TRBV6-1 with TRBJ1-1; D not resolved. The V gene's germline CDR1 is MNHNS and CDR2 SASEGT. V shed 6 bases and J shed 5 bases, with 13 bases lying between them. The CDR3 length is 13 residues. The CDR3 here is CASSSSGGTEAFF. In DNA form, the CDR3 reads TGTGCCAGCAGCTCTAGCGGAGGGACTGAAGCTTTCTTT.

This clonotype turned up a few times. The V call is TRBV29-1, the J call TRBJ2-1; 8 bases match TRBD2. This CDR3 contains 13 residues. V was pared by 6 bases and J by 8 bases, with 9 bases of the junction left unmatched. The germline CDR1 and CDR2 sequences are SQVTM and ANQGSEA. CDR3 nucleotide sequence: TGCAGCGTGGACGGGAGGGCCAGGGATGAGCAGTTCTTC. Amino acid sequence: CSVDGRARDEQFF.

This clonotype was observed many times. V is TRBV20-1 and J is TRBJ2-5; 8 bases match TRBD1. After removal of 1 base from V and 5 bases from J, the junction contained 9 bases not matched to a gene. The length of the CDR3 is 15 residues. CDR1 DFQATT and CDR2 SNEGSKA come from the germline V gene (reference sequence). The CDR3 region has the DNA TGCAGTGCTAGAGGTCGGACAGGGTCAAAGGAGACCCAGTACTTC. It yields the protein CSARGRTGSKETQYF.

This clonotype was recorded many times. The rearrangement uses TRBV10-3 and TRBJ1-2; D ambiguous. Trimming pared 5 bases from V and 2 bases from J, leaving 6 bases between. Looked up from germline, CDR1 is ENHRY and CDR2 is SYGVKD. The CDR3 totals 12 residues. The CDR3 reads CAISPENYGYTF. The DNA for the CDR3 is TGTGCCATCAGTCCGGAGAACTATGGCTACACCTTC.

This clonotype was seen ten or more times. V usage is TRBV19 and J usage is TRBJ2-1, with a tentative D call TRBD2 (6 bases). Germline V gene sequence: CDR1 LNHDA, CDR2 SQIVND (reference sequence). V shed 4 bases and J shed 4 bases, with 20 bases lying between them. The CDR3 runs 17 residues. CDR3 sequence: CASSNGGWGESYNEQFF. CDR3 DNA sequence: TGTGCCAGTAGTAACGGGGGTTGGGGTGAATCGTACAATGAGCAGTTCTTC.

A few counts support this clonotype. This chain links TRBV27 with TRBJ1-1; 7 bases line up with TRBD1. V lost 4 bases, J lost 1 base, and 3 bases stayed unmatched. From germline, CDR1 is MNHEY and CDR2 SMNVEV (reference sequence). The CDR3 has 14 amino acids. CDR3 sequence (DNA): TGTGCCAGCAGTTACTACAGGGGGAACACTGAAGCTTTCTTT. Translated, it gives CASSYYRGNTEAFF.

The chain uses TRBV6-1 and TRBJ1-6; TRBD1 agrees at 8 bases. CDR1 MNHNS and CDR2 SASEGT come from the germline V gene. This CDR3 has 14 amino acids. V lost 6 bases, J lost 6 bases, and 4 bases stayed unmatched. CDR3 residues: CASRRTGRNSPLHF. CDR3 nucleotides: TGTGCCAGCAGGCGGACAGGGCGTAATTCACCCCTCCACTTT.

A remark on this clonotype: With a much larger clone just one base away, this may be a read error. The CDR3 sequence: CASSVVRGDAETHYF. Here the CDR3 DNA reads TGTGCCAGCAGTGTAGTGAGAGGGGACGCGGAGACCCATTACTTC. The chain recombines TRBV2 with TRBJ2-5; D is perhaps TRBD1 or TRBD2 (5 bases each). Germline CDR1 reads SNHLY; CDR2 reads FYNNEI. The CDR3 covers 15 residues.

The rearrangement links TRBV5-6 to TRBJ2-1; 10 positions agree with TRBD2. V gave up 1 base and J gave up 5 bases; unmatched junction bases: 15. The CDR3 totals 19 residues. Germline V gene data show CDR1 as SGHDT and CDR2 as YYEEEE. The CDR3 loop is CASSLWDRRLAGRNNEQFF. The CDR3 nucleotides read TGTGCCAGCAGCTTGTGGGACAGGAGACTAGCGGGCCGGAACAATGAGCAGTTCTTC.

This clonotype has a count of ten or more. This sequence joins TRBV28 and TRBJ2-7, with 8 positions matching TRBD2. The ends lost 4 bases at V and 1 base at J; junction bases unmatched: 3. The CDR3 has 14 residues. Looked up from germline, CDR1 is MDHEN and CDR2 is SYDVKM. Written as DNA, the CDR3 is TGTGCCAGCAGTTCGGGGGGGATGTCCTACGAGCAGTACTTC. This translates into CASSSGGMSYEQYF.

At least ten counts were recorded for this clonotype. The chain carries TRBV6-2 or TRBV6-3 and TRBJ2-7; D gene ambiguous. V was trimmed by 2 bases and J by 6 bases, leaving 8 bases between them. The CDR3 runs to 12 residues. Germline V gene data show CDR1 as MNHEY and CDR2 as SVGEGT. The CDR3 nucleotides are TGTGCCAGCAGTTACCCGCCGGGCGAGCAGTACTTC. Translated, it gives CASSYPPGEQYF.

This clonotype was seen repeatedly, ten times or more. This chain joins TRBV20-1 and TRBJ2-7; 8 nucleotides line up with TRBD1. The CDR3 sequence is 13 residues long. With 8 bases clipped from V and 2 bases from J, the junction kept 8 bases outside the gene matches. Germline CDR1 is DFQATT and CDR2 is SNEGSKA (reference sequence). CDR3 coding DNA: TGCAGTCTAGCCTCAGGGGGCGCCTACGAGCAGTACTTC. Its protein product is CSLASGGAYEQYF.

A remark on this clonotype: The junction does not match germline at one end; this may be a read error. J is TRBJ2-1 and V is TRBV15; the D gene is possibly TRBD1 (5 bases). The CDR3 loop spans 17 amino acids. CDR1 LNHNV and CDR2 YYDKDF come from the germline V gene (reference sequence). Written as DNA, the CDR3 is TGTGCCACCAGCGGAGACCCAGGGATAAGCTCCTACAATGAGCAGTTCTTT. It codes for CATSGDPGISSYNEQFF.

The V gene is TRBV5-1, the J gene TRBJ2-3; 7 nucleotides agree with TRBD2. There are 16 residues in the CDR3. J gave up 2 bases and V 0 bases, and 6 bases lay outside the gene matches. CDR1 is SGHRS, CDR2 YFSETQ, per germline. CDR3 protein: CASSLETGRTTDTQYF. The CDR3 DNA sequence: TGCGCCAGCAGCTTGGAGACCGGGAGGACCACAGATACGCAGTATTTT.

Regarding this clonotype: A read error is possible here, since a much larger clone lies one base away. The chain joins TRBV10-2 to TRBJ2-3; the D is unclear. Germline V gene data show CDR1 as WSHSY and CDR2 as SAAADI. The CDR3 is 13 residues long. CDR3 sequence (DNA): TGTGCCACCAATGGAGAGCGTGCAGATACGCAGTATTTT. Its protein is CATNGERADTQYF.

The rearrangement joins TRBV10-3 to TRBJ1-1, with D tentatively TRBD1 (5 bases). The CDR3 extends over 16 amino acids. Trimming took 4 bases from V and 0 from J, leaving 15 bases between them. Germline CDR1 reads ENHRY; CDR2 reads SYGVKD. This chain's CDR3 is CAISGDSVSLNTEAFF. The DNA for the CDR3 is TGTGCCATCAGTGGCGACAGTGTGTCATTGAACACTGAAGCTTTCTTT.

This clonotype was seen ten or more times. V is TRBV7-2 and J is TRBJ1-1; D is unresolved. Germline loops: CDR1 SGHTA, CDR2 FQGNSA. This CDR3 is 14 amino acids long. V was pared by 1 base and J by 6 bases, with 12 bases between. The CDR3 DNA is TGTGCCAGCAGCTTAGGGTGGCTTTACGCTGAAGCTTTCTTT. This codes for CASSLGWLYAEAFF.